The TCR beta chain under discussion was sequenced for a study of blood T cell repertoires in COVID-19. Study information: COVID-19 samples collected from the United States, Italy and Spain covered acute and convalescent phases. PBMCs, B-cell-depleted T cells, or T cells provided the cDNA or gDNA that made up the material.

Germline V gene sequence: CDR1 LNHDA, CDR2 SQIVND (reference sequence). V lost 1 base to trimming and J lost 0 bases, with 16 bases between them. CDR3 length: 18 amino acids. Authors' processing steps: Reference gene primer amplification in the assay estimated nucleated cell counts. TCRdb's table, derived via immunoSEQ multiplex PCR, lists solely in-frame clones and lacks some. V, J and clone size were drawn from that table, and D and trimming were deduced from the DNA. Among 250,000 to 300,000 clones, approximately 87% were seen once, and the ten largest hold about 4.5%. The J gene is TRBJ1-5, the V gene TRBV19; maybe TRBD1 (6 bases). The source of this sequence is a man between 60 and 70 years old who had recovered from COVID-19. Sequencing was done on a sample of peripheral blood. The CDR3 sequence is CASSIGNRVPYSNQPQHF. Here the CDR3 DNA reads TGTGCCAGTAGTATAGGTAACAGGGTGCCCTATAGCAATCAGCCCCAGCATTTT.